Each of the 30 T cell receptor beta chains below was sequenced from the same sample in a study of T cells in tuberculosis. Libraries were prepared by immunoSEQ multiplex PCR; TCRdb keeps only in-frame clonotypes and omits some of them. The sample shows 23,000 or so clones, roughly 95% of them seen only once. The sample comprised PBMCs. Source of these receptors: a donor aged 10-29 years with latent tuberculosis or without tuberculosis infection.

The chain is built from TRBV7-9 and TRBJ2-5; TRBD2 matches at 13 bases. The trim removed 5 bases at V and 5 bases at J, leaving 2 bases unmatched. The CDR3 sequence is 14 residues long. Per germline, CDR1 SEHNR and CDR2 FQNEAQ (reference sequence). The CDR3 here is CASSRTSGGETQYF. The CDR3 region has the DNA TGTGCCAGCAGCAGGACTAGCGGGGGCGAGACCCAGTACTTC.

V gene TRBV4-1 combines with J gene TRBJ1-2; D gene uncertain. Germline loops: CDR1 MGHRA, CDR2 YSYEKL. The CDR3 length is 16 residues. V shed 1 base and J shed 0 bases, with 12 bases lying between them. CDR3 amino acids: CASSQAGGKANYGYTF. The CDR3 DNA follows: TGCGCCAGCAGCCAAGCCGGCGGGAAGGCTAACTATGGCTACACCTTC.

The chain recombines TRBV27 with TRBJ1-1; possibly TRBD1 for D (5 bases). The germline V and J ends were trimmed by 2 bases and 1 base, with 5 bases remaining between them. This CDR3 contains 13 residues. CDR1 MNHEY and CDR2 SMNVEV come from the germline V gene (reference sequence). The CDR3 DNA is TGTGCCAGCAGTTTAAGGGGGAACACTGAAGCTTTCTTT. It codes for CASSLRGNTEAFF.

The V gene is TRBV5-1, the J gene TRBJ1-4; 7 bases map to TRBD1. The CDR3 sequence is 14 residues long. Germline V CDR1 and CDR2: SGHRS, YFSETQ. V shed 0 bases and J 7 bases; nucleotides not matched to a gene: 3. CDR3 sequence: CASSLARGAEKLFF. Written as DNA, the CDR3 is TGCGCCAGCAGCTTGGCCAGGGGGGCTGAAAAACTGTTTTTT.

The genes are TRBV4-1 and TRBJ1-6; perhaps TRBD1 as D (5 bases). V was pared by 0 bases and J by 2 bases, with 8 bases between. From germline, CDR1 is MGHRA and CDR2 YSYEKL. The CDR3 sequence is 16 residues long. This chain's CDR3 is CASSQEEGAYNSPLHF. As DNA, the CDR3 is TGCGCCAGCAGCCAAGAAGAAGGGGCCTATAATTCACCCCTCCACTTT.

As DNA, the CDR3 is TGTGCCAGCAGCCGGGACAGTCTTAATTCACCCCTCCACTTT. Translating gives CASSRDSLNSPLHF. This chain connects TRBV7-9 to TRBJ1-6, with TRBD1 matching over 7 bases. Germline assignment: CDR1 SEHNR and CDR2 FQNEAQ (reference sequence). V lost 5 bases, J lost 6 bases, and 4 bases stayed unmatched. The CDR3 loop spans 14 amino acids.

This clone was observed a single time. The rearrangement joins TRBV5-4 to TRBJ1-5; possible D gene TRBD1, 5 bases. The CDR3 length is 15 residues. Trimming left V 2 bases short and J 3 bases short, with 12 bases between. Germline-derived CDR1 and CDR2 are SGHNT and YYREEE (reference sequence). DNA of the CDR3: TGTGCCAGCAGCTTCGGGGGGTCTCCCAATCAGCCCCAGCATTTT. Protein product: CASSFGGSPNQPQHF.

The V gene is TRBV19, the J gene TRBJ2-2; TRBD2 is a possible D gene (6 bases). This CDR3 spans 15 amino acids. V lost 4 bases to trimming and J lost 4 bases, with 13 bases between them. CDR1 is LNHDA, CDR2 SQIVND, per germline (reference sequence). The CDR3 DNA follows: TGTGCCAGTAGTACGGAGGGTCGGGCCACCGGGGAGCTGTTTTTT. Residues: CASSTEGRATGELFF.

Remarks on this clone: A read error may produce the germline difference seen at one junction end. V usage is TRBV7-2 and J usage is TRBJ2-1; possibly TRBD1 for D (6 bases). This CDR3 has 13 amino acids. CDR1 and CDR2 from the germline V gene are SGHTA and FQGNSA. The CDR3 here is CSNDKAGAGEQFF. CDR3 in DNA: TGCTCAAATGATAAGGCAGGGGCGGGTGAGCAGTTCTTC.

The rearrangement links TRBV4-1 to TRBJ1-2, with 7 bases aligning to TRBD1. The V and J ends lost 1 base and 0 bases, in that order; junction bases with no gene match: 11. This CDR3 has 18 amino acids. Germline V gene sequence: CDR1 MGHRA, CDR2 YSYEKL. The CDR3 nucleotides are TGCGCCAGCAGCCAAGTAGCGGACAGGAAAAAAGCTAACTATGGCTACACCTTC. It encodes CASSQVADRKKANYGYTF.

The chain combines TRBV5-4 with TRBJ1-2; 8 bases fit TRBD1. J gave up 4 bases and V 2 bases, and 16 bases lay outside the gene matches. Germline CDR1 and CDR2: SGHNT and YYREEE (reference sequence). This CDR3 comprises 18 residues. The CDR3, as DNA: TGTGCCAGCAGCTTCTCCCCCGGGACAGGCCCAGTCGCCTATGGCTACACCTTC. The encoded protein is CASSFSPGTGPVAYGYTF.

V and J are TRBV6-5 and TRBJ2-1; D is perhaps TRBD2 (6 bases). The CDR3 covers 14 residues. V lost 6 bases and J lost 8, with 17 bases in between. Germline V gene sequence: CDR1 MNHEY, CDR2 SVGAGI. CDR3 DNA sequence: TGTGCCAGCAGCCCGCCGCGGGGAAGGGATGAGCAGTTCTTC. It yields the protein CASSPPRGRDEQFF.

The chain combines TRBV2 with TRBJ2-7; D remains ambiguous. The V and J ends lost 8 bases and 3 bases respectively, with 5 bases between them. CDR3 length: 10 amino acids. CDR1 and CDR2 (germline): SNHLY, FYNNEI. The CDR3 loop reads CASRGYEQYV. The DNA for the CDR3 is TGTGCCAGCCGCGGCTACGAGCAGTACGTC.

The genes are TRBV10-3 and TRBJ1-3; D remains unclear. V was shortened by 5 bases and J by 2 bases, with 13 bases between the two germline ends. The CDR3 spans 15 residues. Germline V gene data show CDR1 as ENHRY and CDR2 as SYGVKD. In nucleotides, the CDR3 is TGTGCCATCAGTACCCGAACATTAACTGGAAACACCATATATTTT. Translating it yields CAISTRTLTGNTIYF.

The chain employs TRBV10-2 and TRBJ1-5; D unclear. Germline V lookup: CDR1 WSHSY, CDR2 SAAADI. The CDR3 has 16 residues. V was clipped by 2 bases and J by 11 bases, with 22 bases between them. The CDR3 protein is CASSEGFVEDLLSQHF. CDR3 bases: TGCGCCAGCAGTGAGGGGTTCGTCGAGGATTTGCTTTCCCAGCATTTT.

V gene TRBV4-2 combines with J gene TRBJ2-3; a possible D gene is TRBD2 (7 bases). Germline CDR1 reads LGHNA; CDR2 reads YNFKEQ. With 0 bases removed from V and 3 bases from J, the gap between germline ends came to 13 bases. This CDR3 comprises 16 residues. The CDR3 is CASSQERGGATDTQYF. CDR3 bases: TGTGCCAGCAGCCAAGAGAGGGGGGGGGCGACAGATACGCAGTATTTT.

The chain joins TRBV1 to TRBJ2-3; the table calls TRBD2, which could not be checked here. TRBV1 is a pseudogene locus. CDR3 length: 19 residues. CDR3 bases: TGCACCAGCAGCCAAAGTAGAGCTAGCGGGGGGGTTGGGACAGATACGCAGTATTTT. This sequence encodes CTSSQSRASGGVGTDTQYF.

The CDR3 spells CASSHLLQRNEKLFF. As DNA, the CDR3 is TGTGCCAGCAGCCACTTGCTACAGAGAAATGAAAAACTGTTTTTT. The rearrangement links TRBV5-6 to TRBJ1-4, with D hard to call. CDR1 is SGHDT and CDR2 is YYEEEE in the germline V gene. Trimming took off 4 bases at V and 5 bases at J, with 15 bases between the two ends. This CDR3 is 15 amino acids long.

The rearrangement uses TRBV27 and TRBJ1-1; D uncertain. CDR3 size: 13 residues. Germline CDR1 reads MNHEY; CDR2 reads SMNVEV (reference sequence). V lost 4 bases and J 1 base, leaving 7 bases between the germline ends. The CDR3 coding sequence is TGTGCCAGCAGTTGGAGGGAGAACACTGAAGCTTTCTTT. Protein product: CASSWRENTEAFF.

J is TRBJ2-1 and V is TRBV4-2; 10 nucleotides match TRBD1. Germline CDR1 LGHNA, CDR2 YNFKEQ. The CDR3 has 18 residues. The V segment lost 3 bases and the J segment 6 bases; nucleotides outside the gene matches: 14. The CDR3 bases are TGTGCCAGCAGCCAGGCGGGGACAGGGGTAAAGATAGGCAATGAGCAGTTCTTC. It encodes CASSQAGTGVKIGNEQFF.

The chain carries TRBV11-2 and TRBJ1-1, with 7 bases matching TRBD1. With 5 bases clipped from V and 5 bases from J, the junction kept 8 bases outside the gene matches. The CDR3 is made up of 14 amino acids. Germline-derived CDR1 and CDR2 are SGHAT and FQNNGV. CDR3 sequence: CASSQTPGGTEAFF. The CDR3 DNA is TGTGCCAGCAGCCAGACGCCAGGGGGAACTGAAGCTTTCTTT.

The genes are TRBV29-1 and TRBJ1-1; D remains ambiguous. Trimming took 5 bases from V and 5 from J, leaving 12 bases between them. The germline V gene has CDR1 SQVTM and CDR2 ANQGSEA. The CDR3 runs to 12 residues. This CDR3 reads CSVSDWRTEAFF. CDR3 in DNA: TGCAGCGTTTCGGATTGGAGGACTGAAGCTTTCTTT.

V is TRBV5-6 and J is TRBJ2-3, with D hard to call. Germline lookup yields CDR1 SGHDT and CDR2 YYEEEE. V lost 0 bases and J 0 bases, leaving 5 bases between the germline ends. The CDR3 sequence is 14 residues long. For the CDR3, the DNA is TGTGCCAGCAGCTTGGCCCCAAGCACAGATACGCAGTATTTT. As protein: CASSLAPSTDTQYF.

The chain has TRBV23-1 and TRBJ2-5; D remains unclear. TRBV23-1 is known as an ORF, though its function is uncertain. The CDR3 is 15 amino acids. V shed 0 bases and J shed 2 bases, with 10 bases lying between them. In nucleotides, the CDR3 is TGCGCCAGCAGTCAATCGTTCGGGTTTCAAGAGACCCAGTACTTC. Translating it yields CASSQSFGFQETQYF.

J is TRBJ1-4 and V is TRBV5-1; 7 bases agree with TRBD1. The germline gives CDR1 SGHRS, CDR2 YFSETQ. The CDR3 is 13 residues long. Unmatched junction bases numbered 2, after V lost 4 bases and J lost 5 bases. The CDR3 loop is CASSGTENEKLFF. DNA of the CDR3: TGCGCCAGCAGCGGGACAGAGAATGAAAAACTGTTTTTT.

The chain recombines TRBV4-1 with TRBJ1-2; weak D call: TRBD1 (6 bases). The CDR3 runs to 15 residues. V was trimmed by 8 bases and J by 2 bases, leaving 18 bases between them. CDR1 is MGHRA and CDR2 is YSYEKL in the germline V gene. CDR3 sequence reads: CASRYTRRGNYGYTF. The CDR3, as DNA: TGCGCCAGCCGTTACACGAGAAGGGGGAACTATGGCTACACCTTC.

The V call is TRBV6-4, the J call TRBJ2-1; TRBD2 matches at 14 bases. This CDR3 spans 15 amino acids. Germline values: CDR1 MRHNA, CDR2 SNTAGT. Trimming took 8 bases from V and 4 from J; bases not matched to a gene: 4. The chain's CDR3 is CASRLAGGPYNEQFF. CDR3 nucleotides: TGTGCCAGCCGACTAGCGGGGGGGCCTTACAATGAGCAGTTCTTC.

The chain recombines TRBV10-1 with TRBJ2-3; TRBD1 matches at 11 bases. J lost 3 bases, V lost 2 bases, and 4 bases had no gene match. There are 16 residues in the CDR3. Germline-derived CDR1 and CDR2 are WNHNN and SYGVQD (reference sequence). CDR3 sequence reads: CASSEGTGGKTDTQYF. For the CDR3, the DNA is TGCGCCAGCAGTGAGGGGACAGGGGGAAAAACAGATACGCAGTATTTT.

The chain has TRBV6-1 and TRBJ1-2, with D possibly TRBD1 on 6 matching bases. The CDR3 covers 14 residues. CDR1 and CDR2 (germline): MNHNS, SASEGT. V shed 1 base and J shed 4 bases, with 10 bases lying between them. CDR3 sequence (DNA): TGTGCCAGCAGTGAAGACAGGGACATCTATGGCTACACCTTC. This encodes CASSEDRDIYGYTF.

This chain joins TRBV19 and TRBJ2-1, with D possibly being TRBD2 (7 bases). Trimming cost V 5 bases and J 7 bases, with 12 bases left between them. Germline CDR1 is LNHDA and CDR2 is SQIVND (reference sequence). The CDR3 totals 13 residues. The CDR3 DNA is TGTGCCAGTAGTTCAGGGGAGGGGAATGAGCAGTTCTTC. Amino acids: CASSSGEGNEQFF.